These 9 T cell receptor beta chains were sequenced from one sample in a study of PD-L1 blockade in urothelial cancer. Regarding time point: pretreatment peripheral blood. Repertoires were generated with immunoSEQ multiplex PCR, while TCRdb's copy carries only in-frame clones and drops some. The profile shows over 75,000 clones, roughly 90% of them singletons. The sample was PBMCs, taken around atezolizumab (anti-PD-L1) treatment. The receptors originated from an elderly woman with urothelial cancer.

CDR3 in DNA: TGTGCCAGCTCACACCGAGCGGGAGTTAAAACCGGGGAGCTGTTTTTT. This gives the protein CASSHRAGVKTGELFF. V and J are TRBV18 and TRBJ2-2; 8 bases fit TRBD2. This CDR3 contains 16 residues. Germline values: CDR1 KGHSH, CDR2 LQKENI. Trimming took 4 bases from V and 5 from J; bases not matched to a gene: 9.

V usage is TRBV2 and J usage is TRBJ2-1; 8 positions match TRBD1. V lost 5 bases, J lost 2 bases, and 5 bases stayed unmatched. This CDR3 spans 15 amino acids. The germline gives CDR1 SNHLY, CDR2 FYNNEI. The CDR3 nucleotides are TGTGCCAGCAGTTCCCAGACAGGGGCCTACAATGAGCAGTTCTTC. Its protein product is CASSSQTGAYNEQFF. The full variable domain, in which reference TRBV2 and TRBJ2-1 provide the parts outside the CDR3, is EPEVTQTPSHQVTQMGQEVILRCVPISNHLYFYWYRQILGQKVEFLVSFYNNEISEKSEIFDDQFSVERPDGSNFTLKIRSTKLEDSAMYFCASSSQTGAYNEQFFGPGTRLTVL.

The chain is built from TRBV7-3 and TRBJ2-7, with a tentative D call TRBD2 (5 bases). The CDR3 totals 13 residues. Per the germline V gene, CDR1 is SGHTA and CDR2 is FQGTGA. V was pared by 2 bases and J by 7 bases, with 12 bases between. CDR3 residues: CASSLWGEAEQYF. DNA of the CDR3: TGTGCCAGCAGCTTATGGGGAGAAGCGGAGCAGTACTTC.

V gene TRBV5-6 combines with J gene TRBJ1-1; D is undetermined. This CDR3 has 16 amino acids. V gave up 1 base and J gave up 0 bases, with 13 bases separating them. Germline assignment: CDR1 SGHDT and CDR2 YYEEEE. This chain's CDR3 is CASSLRRTAMNTEAFF. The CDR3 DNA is TGTGCCAGCAGCTTGAGGAGGACGGCCATGAACACTGAAGCTTTCTTT. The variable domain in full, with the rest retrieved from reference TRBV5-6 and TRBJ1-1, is DAGVTQSPTHLIKTRGQQVTLRCSPKSGHDTVSWYQQALGQGPQFIFQYYEEEERQRGNFPDRFSGHQFPNYSSELNVNALLLGDSALYLCASSLRRTAMNTEAFFGQGTRLTVV.

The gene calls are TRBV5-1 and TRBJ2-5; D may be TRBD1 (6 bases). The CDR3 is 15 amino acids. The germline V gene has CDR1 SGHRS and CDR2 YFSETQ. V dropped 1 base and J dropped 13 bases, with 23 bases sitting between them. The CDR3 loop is CASSLKLGRDRFVYF. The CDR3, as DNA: TGCGCCAGCAGCTTGAAGTTGGGTAGAGACAGGTTCGTGTACTTC.

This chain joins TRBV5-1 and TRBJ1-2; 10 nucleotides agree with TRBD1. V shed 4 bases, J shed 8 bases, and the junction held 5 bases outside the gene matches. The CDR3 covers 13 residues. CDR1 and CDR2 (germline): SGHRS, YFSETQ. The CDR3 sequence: CASSLGQGGGYTF. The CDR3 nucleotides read TGCGCCAGCAGCCTCGGACAGGGGGGAGGCTACACCTTC.

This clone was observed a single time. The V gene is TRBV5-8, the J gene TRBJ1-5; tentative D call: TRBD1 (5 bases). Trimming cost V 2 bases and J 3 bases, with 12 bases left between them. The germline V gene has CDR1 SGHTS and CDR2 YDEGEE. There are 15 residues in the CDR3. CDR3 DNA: TGTGCCAGCAGCTTCGGGGGAGCCAACAATCAGCCCCAGCATTTT. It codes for CASSFGGANNQPQHF.

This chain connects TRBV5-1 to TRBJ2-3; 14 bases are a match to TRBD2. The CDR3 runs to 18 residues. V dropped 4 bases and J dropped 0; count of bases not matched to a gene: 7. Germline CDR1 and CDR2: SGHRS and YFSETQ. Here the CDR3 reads CASSPGLAGATSTDTQYF. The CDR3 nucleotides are TGCGCCAGCAGCCCGGGACTAGCGGGAGCGACTAGCACAGATACGCAGTATTTT.

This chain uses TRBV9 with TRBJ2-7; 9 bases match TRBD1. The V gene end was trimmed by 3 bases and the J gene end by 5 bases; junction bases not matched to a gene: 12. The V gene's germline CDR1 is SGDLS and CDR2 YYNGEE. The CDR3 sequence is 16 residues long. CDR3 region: CASSERTGTGYNEQYF. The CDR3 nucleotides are TGTGCCAGCAGCGAGCGCACCGGGACAGGGTATAACGAGCAGTACTTC.